What follows are 27 T cell receptor beta chains derived from one specimen sequenced in a study of response to subunit inactivated influenza vaccine. TCRdb re-analysed the RT-PCR reads in MiXCR, keeping a single row per CDR3 protein. The sample lists about 700,000 distinct CDR3 sequences, around 13% occurring once. The sample was PBMCs from blood, taken less than 15 days before vaccination. The receptor source for this set is a man aged 50-59 years who received an inactivated influenza vaccine.

The J gene is TRBJ2-1, the V gene TRBV9; 8 bases align to TRBD2. This CDR3 is 15 amino acids long. V dropped 3 bases and J dropped 7; count of bases not matched to a gene: 9. CDR1 and CDR2 from the germline V gene are SGDLS and YYNGEE. This CDR3 reads CASSAPGTSYNEQFF. CDR3 DNA sequence: TGTGCCAGCAGCGCACCCGGGACTAGTTATAATGAGCAGTTCTTC.

This rearrangement joins TRBV29-1 to TRBJ2-3, with a tentative D call TRBD1 (5 bases). CDR3 length: 15 residues. Germline V lookup: CDR1 SQVTM, CDR2 ANQGSEA. Trimming left V 4 bases short and J 2 bases short, with 16 bases between. DNA for the CDR3: TGCAGCGTTGTTGGACACCTCCGCTCCACAGATACGCAGTATTTT. Protein product: CSVVGHLRSTDTQYF.

V gene TRBV12-3 or TRBV12-4 combines with J gene TRBJ1-1; D not resolved. Trimming left V 0 bases short and J 5 bases short, with 7 bases between. This CDR3 contains 13 residues. The CDR3 loop is CASSLAGRTEAFF. The CDR3 DNA follows: TGTGCCAGCAGTTTAGCGGGGAGGACTGAAGCTTTCTTT.

This clonotype was picked up a small number of times. This CDR3 reads CASIGYGGGGNTEAFF. CDR3 sequence (DNA): TGTGCCAGCATCGGTTACGGGGGAGGGGGGAACACTGAAGCTTTCTTT. V and J are TRBV12-3 or TRBV12-4 and TRBJ1-1; weak D call: TRBD1 (6 bases). V was trimmed by 7 bases and J by 1 base, leaving 19 bases between them. This CDR3 has 16 amino acids.

The chain has TRBV11-2 and TRBJ2-7; D gene unclear. Looked up from germline, CDR1 is SGHAT and CDR2 is FQNNGV. This CDR3 contains 13 residues. Deletions cut 5 bases from V and 3 bases from J, with 11 bases between. CDR3 DNA sequence: TGTGCCAGCAGCCTTGGAAATCTCTACGAGCAGTACTTC. As protein: CASSLGNLYEQYF.

This sequence joins TRBV2 and TRBJ2-1; 9 nucleotides line up with TRBD2. The CDR3 has 18 residues. Germline V gene lookup returns CDR1 SNHLY and CDR2 FYNNEI. CDR3 nucleotides: TGTACCTGCTGTTCCCCGGGGCTAGCGGGGCACTCCTACAATGAGCAGTTCTTC. This encodes CTCCSPGLAGHSYNEQFF.

The chain recombines TRBV4-1 with TRBJ1-2, with 7 bases fitting TRBD1. CDR3 length equals 14 residues. Germline assignment: CDR1 MGHRA and CDR2 YSYEKL. Unmatched junction bases numbered 9, after V lost 4 bases and J lost 7 bases. In DNA form, the CDR3 reads TGCGCCAGCAGCCCTCGACAGGGCAACGGTGGCTACACCTTC. Translating gives CASSPRQGNGGYTF.

The chain is built from TRBV7-6 and TRBJ2-1; 11 bases line up with TRBD2. The CDR3 contains 15 residues. Trimming removed 5 bases from V and 7 bases from J; junction bases left unmatched: 7. Germline assignment: CDR1 SGHVS and CDR2 FNYEAQ. CDR3 loop: CASSPTGLAANEQFF. CDR3 nucleotide sequence: TGTGCCAGCAGCCCGACGGGACTAGCGGCTAATGAGCAGTTCTTC.

Comments on this clonotype: A much larger clone is a single base away; this may be a read error. The rearrangement joins TRBV29-1 to TRBJ2-3, with TRBD2 matching over 7 bases. Germline values: CDR1 SQVTM, CDR2 ANQGSEA. J was trimmed by 8 bases and V by 0 bases; bases with no gene match: 11. CDR3 size: 15 residues. The CDR3 coding sequence is TGCAGCGTTGAAGAGTGGGGGGGGAGCCCAGGTACGCAGTATTTT. Amino acid sequence: CSVEEWGGSPGTQYF.

This clonotype was counted only a few times. This chain connects TRBV7-2 to TRBJ2-7; D not certain. Germline V lookup: CDR1 SGHTA, CDR2 FQGNSA. V lost 1 base and J 7 bases, leaving 8 bases between the germline ends. The CDR3 spans 12 residues. For the CDR3, the DNA is TGTGCCAGCAGCTTAGTTGCCCGGGAGCAGTACTTC. Translation gives CASSLVAREQYF.

This clonotype was picked up a small number of times. The V call is TRBV6-1, the J call TRBJ2-3; D possibly corresponds to TRBD2 (7 bases). Germline CDR1 MNHNS, CDR2 SASEGT. This CDR3 contains 14 residues. Trimming shortened V by 6 bases and J by 5 bases, and 15 bases separated the two germline ends. This CDR3 reads CASRNPRGGDTQYF. CDR3 nucleotides: TGTGCCAGCAGAAACCCTAGGGGGGGAGATACGCAGTATTTT.

J is TRBJ2-6 and V is TRBV27, with D perhaps matching TRBD2 (6 bases). The CDR3 contains 17 residues. The V gene lost 3 bases and the J gene lost 2 bases, with 14 bases spanning the gap. Germline CDR1 is MNHEY and CDR2 is SMNVEV (reference sequence). CDR3 nucleotide sequence: TGTGCCAGCAGTTTCCGGGACTCCCTCGCTGGGGCCAACGTCCTGACTTTC. Its translation is CASSFRDSLAGANVLTF.

This clonotype turned up a few times. The V gene is TRBV5-1, the J gene TRBJ2-3; 8 nucleotides line up with TRBD2. The germline V gene has CDR1 SGHRS and CDR2 YFSETQ. V shed 2 bases and J 5 bases; nucleotides not matched to a gene: 4. The CDR3 is 14 residues long. CDR3 protein: CASSFGTRKDTQYF. DNA of the CDR3: TGCGCCAGCAGCTTCGGGACTAGGAAAGATACGCAGTATTTT.

The V call is TRBV12-3 or TRBV12-4, the J call TRBJ1-6, with TRBD1 matching 7 bases. V lost 6 bases and J lost 5; bases outside the gene matches: 4. This CDR3 spans 14 amino acids. CDR3 in amino acids: CASSPGQHNSPLHF. CDR3 nucleotides: TGTGCCAGCAGCCCGGGACAGCATAATTCACCCCTCCACTTT.

This chain links TRBV27 with TRBJ2-5; 9 bases line up with TRBD1. Germline V lookup: CDR1 MNHEY, CDR2 SMNVEV (reference sequence). This CDR3 comprises 15 residues. The junction had 10 bases not matched to a gene; V was cut back by 4 bases and J by 7 bases. The CDR3: CASSSSTGGLGTQYF. CDR3 DNA: TGTGCCAGCAGTTCCTCGACAGGGGGTCTGGGGACCCAGTACTTC.

In this sample, this clonotype turned up a few times. The chain employs TRBV5-1 and TRBJ2-4; TRBD2 agrees at 8 bases. The CDR3 runs 15 residues. The trim removed 4 bases at V and 0 bases at J, leaving 3 bases unmatched. Germline V gene sequence: CDR1 SGHRS, CDR2 YFSETQ. The CDR3 region is CASSGLAGAKNIQYF. DNA for the CDR3: TGCGCCAGCAGCGGACTAGCTGGAGCCAAAAACATTCAGTACTTC. Drawing the rest from reference TRBV5-1 and TRBJ2-4, the complete variable domain is KAGVTQTPRYLIKTRGQQVTLSCSPISGHRSVSWYQQTPGQGLQFLFEYFSETQRNKGNFPGRFSGRQFSNSRSEMNVSTLELGDSALYLCASSGLAGAKNIQYFGAGTRLSVL.

This clonotype has only a few counts. This chain connects TRBV5-1 to TRBJ2-5, with TRBD2 matching over 10 bases. Trimming removed 0 bases from V and 4 bases from J; junction bases left unmatched: 12. Looked up from germline, CDR1 is SGHRS and CDR2 is YFSETQ. The CDR3 runs to 18 residues. The CDR3 region is CASSLGASGSRSGETQYF. The CDR3 nucleotides read TGCGCCAGCAGCTTGGGGGCTAGCGGGAGTAGATCGGGAGAGACCCAGTACTTC.

The chain recombines TRBV15 with TRBJ1-5; D is uncertain. The germline V gene encodes CDR1 LNHNV and CDR2 YYDKDF (reference sequence). The V gene lost 2 bases and the J gene lost 8 bases, with 19 bases spanning the gap. CDR3 size: 16 residues. CDR3 region: CATSRNGRPAVEPQHF. CDR3 nucleotide sequence: TGTGCCACCAGCAGAAATGGACGGCCAGCGGTTGAGCCCCAGCATTTT.

This clonotype has just a few counts. V gene TRBV27 combines with J gene TRBJ1-2; D gene unclear. Between the trimmed V and J ends, which lost 3 bases and 6 bases, there was a span of 14 bases. Germline-derived CDR1 and CDR2 are MNHEY and SMNVEV (reference sequence). The CDR3 loop spans 14 amino acids. DNA of the CDR3: TGTGCCAGCAGTTTCGCGGGCGGGGTAAATGGCTACACCTTC. Protein sequence: CASSFAGGVNGYTF.

This clonotype appeared a few times. This rearrangement joins TRBV30 to TRBJ2-3; possible D gene TRBD1, 6 bases. V dropped 1 base and J dropped 1 base, with 9 bases sitting between them. CDR3 length equals 14 residues. Per the germline V gene, CDR1 is GTSNPN and CDR2 is SVGIG (reference sequence). The CDR3 DNA reads as TGTGCCTGGAGTGGGGGGCCAGGCACAGATACGCAGTATTTT. This translates into CAWSGGPGTDTQYF.

Notes on this clonotype: A read error may be the cause here, since a much bigger clone is one base away. The chain recombines TRBV12-3 or TRBV12-4 with TRBJ2-7; possible D gene TRBD1, 5 bases. This CDR3 contains 13 residues. The DNA for the CDR3 is TGTGACAGCAGTCTTCAGGGTGGCTACGAGCAGTACTTC. Translating gives CDSSLQGGYEQYF.

V is TRBV6-1 and J is TRBJ1-5, with D possibly being TRBD1 (5 bases). The CDR3 runs to 13 residues. Germline V CDR1 and CDR2: MNHNS, SASEGT. The V and J ends lost 7 bases and 4 bases respectively, with 11 bases between them. CDR3 region: CASTEGWNQPQHF. CDR3 sequence (DNA): TGTGCCAGCACCGAGGGGTGGAATCAGCCCCAGCATTTT.

V is TRBV5-6 and J is TRBJ2-5; D possibly corresponds to TRBD1 (6 bases). Germline V gene sequence: CDR1 SGHDT, CDR2 YYEEEE. Between the trimmed V and J ends, which lost 4 bases and 1 base, there was a span of 14 bases. CDR3 length: 15 residues. For the CDR3, the DNA is TGTGCCAGCAGCGCTGGGGGACACACCCAAGAGACCCAGTACTTC. Translating gives CASSAGGHTQETQYF.

The CDR3 loop reads CASSQHRDRDTDTQYF. The CDR3 nucleotides read TGTGCCAGCAGCCAGCACCGGGACAGGGACACAGATACGCAGTATTTT. The chain has TRBV14 and TRBJ2-3; TRBD1 aligns across 9 bases. Germline-derived CDR1 and CDR2 are SGHDN and FVKESK. V lost 3 bases, J lost 2 bases, and 6 bases stayed unmatched. This CDR3 region has 16 residues.

This clonotype has at least ten counts. The chain has TRBV20-1 and TRBJ1-5, with no clear D. The ends were cut back, 1 base at V and 4 bases at J, with 11 bases in the middle. There are 14 residues in the CDR3. The germline V gene encodes CDR1 DFQATT and CDR2 SNEGSKA (reference sequence). The CDR3 reads CSARVGFGNQPQHF. The DNA for the CDR3 is TGCAGTGCTAGAGTGGGGTTTGGAAATCAGCCCCAGCATTTT.

The sample holds a few counts of this clonotype. The chain couples TRBV20-1 to TRBJ1-1; D uncertain. The CDR3 loop spans 16 amino acids. V was cut by 0 bases and J by 0 bases, with 14 bases left in between. Germline V gene lookup returns CDR1 DFQATT and CDR2 SNEGSKA (reference sequence). The CDR3 DNA reads as TGCAGTGCTAGAGATCAGCTACATACTATGAACACTGAAGCTTTCTTT. Its translation: CSARDQLHTMNTEAFF.

The V and J genes are TRBV29-1 and TRBJ2-5; 8 nucleotides match TRBD2. The CDR3 loop spans 12 amino acids. Unmatched junction bases numbered 2, after V lost 3 bases and J lost 5 bases. Germline V gene sequence: CDR1 SQVTM, CDR2 ANQGSEA. The CDR3 DNA is TGCAGCGTTGATGCGGGGGGCGAGACCCAGTACTTC. It translates to CSVDAGGETQYF. The full variable domain, its missing parts supplied by reference TRBV29-1 and TRBJ2-5, is SAVISQKPSRDICQRGTSLTIQCQVDSQVTMMFWYRQQPGQSLTLIATANQGSEATYESGFVIDKFPISRPNLTFSTLTVSNMSPEDSSIYLCSVDAGGETQYFGPGTRLLVL.